This T cell receptor beta chain is from a study of blood T cell repertoires in COVID-19. The CDR3 has 11 amino acids. The germline V gene encodes CDR1 SEHNR and CDR2 FQNEAQ (reference sequence). TCRdb's table, derived via immunoSEQ multiplex PCR, lists solely in-frame clones and lacks some. Of fewer than 200,000 clones in the sample, approximately 90% were seen once. Details on this clone: The junction and the germline gene differ at one end; a read error may be behind it.

The sequenced material came from peripheral blood. The V call is TRBV7-9, the J call TRBJ1-2; D may be TRBD1 (6 bases). This clonotype was sampled from a man in his 60s with acute or convalescent COVID-19. CDR3 bases: TGTGCCAGCAGCTCGTTTCGGGACACCATCTTC. Its translation: CASSSFRDTIF.